Following are 30 T cell receptor beta chains from one sample sequenced in a study of beta chain features in type 1 diabetes listed by TCRdb under 2018. Receptors were amplified or captured by the immunoSEQ multiplex PCR assay. The entire isolated RNA was reverse transcribed using the High Capacity cDNA Reverse Transcription Kit, and thus expressed TCRB transcripts were sequenced. TCRdb took this table from immuneACCESS and kept in-frame rearrangements with V and J called. Such tables lack part of the clones; where checked against another copy, unresolved V genes explain under half of the gap, and the rest is unexplained. In all, the sample holds about 370,000 clones, and around 16% of those were seen once. The biggest ten clones account for approximately 0.02% of the sample. The specimen was naive CD4+ T cells from blood. The cell subset or site label here, explained by the study, means: true naive CD4+ T cells. The receptor set was obtained from a young woman in good health.

The chain has TRBV5-1 and TRBJ2-1, with 7 bases matching TRBD1. The CDR3 extends over 14 amino acids. V lost 4 bases to trimming and J lost 4 bases; unmatched junction nucleotides: 5. CDR1 and CDR2 from the germline V gene are SGHRS and YFSETQ. CDR3 nucleotide sequence: TGCGCCAGCAGCCAGGGGGACCAATACAATGAGCAGTTCTTC. Its protein is CASSQGDQYNEQFF.

This clone was seen only a few times. The V and J genes are TRBV28 and TRBJ2-1, with D possibly TRBD2 on 6 matching bases. The germline V gene has CDR1 MDHEN and CDR2 SYDVKM. V was pared by 4 bases and J by 4 bases, with 17 bases between. CDR3 length: 16 residues. CDR3 protein: CASSSPSGGTYNEQFF. In DNA form, the CDR3 reads TGTGCCAGCAGTTCCCCCTCAGGCGGGACGTACAATGAGCAGTTCTTC.

The V call is TRBV30, the J call TRBJ2-1; tentative D call: TRBD2 (6 bases). The CDR3 contains 15 residues. Trimming took off 4 bases at V and 3 bases at J, with 16 bases between the two ends. Germline assignment: CDR1 GTSNPN and CDR2 SVGIG (reference sequence). Here the CDR3 reads CAWTFGSGSYNEQFF. CDR3 in DNA: TGTGCCTGGACCTTTGGTAGCGGAAGCTACAATGAGCAGTTCTTC.

The genes are TRBV16 and TRBJ1-1; D remains ambiguous. The CDR3 covers 13 residues. Trimming pared 0 bases from V and 7 bases from J, leaving 9 bases between. Germline CDR1 reads KGHSY; CDR2 reads FQNENV. DNA for the CDR3: TGTGCCAGCAGCCAATCTATATCGGTTGAAGCTTTCTTT. It encodes CASSQSISVEAFF.

This clone was found a few times. V and J are TRBV29-1 and TRBJ1-2; tentatively, D is TRBD1 (5 bases). This CDR3 comprises 12 residues. Germline values: CDR1 SQVTM, CDR2 ANQGSEA. Trimming pared 6 bases from V and 3 bases from J, leaving 11 bases between. CDR3 amino acids: CSVAGTDYGYTF. CDR3 sequence (DNA): TGCAGCGTGGCTGGGACTGACTATGGCTACACCTTC. Complete variable domain (other parts from reference TRBV29-1 and TRBJ1-2): SAVISQKPSRDICQRGTSLTIQCQVDSQVTMMFWYRQQPGQSLTLIATANQGSEATYESGFVIDKFPISRPNLTFSTLTVSNMSPEDSSIYLCSVAGTDYGYTFGSGTRLTVV.

The rearrangement joins TRBV7-9 to TRBJ1-1, with TRBD1 matching 9 bases. The CDR3 loop spans 15 amino acids. Germline trimming cut 5 bases from V and 5 bases from J; bases unmatched to any gene: 9. Germline assignment: CDR1 SEHNR and CDR2 FQNEAQ (reference sequence). CDR3 protein: CASSATGTGRTEAFF. Written as DNA, the CDR3 is TGTGCCAGCAGCGCAACCGGGACAGGGAGGACTGAAGCTTTCTTT.

This clone turned up a few times. CDR3 residues: CASSTGSVAKNIQYF. The DNA of the CDR3 is TGTGCCAGCAGCACAGGTTCCGTAGCCAAAAACATTCAGTACTTC. The rearrangement links TRBV27 to TRBJ2-4; tentatively, D is TRBD1 (5 bases). Germline CDR1 and CDR2: MNHEY and SMNVEV (reference sequence). The CDR3 is 15 residues long. With 6 bases removed from V and 0 bases from J, the gap between germline ends came to 12 bases.

The rearrangement links TRBV11-2 to TRBJ2-5, with a weak D call TRBD2 (6 bases). V gave up 1 base and J gave up 9 bases, with 15 bases separating them. Germline values: CDR1 SGHAT, CDR2 FQNNGV. This CDR3 comprises 14 residues. As DNA, the CDR3 is TGTGCCAGCAGCTTAGCGCAGAGCGGGCTCGCCCAGTACTTC. Amino acid sequence: CASSLAQSGLAQYF.

The genes are TRBV18 and TRBJ2-1; D is unclear. This CDR3 is built from 16 residues. Germline V lookup: CDR1 KGHSH, CDR2 LQKENI. V dropped 0 bases and J dropped 9 bases, with 18 bases sitting between them. The CDR3 spells CASSPPSIARSVEQFF. The CDR3 DNA follows: TGTGCCAGCTCACCACCGTCGATAGCTAGATCGGTTGAGCAGTTCTTC.

The V call is TRBV7-9, the J call TRBJ2-1, with D perhaps TRBD1 (5 bases). Trimming took 0 bases from V and 6 from J, leaving 12 bases between them. The CDR3 loop spans 15 amino acids. CDR1 and CDR2 from the germline V gene are SEHNR and FQNEAQ (reference sequence). As DNA, the CDR3 is TGTGCCAGCAGCTTAGCCCGGGTGGGGCCCAATGAGCAGTTCTTC. Encoded protein: CASSLARVGPNEQFF.

This chain connects TRBV18 to TRBJ2-5; D call uncertain. V was pared by 6 bases and J by 0 bases, with 5 bases between. The V gene's germline CDR1 is KGHSH and CDR2 LQKENI. The CDR3 totals 12 residues. As DNA, the CDR3 is TGTGCCAGCTCTGCGTACCAAGAGACCCAGTACTTC. It codes for CASSAYQETQYF.

The chain has TRBV27 and TRBJ1-4; D is perhaps TRBD1 (5 bases). V gave up 5 bases and J gave up 8 bases, with 15 bases separating them. Germline V gene data show CDR1 as MNHEY and CDR2 as SMNVEV (reference sequence). CDR3 length: 14 residues. As DNA, the CDR3 is TGTGCCAGCAGTAACACAGGCAGTAGGGAAAAACTGTTTTTT. This codes for CASSNTGSREKLFF.

The V gene is TRBV5-1, the J gene TRBJ2-1; no firm D call. CDR3 length: 16 amino acids. V lost 0 bases to trimming and J lost 5 bases, with 15 bases between them. Per the germline V gene, CDR1 is SGHRS and CDR2 is YFSETQ. The DNA for the CDR3 is TGCGCCAGCAGCTTGGCCTACTTAACTACTCACAATGAGCAGTTCTTC. Amino acid sequence: CASSLAYLTTHNEQFF.

This clone was seen a handful of times. This chain connects TRBV15 to TRBJ2-3; TRBD1 might be the D (6 bases). Trimming took off 6 bases at V and 6 bases at J, with 13 bases between the two ends. This CDR3 is built from 13 residues. Germline V CDR1 and CDR2: LNHNV, YYDKDF (reference sequence). CDR3 protein: CATRHYQGDTQYF. CDR3 DNA sequence: TGTGCCACCAGGCATTACCAGGGGGATACGCAGTATTTT.

This clone came up once. The rearrangement uses TRBV28 and TRBJ2-5, with TRBD2 matching 11 bases. V dropped 6 bases and J dropped 5; count of bases not matched to a gene: 8. CDR1 is MDHEN and CDR2 is SYDVKM in the germline V gene. This CDR3 comprises 15 residues. The CDR3 reads CASRRTSGSRETQYF. DNA for the CDR3: TGTGCCAGCAGAAGAACTAGCGGGAGTAGGGAGACCCAGTACTTC.

The chain uses TRBV29-1 and TRBJ2-3; a weak D match, TRBD2 (5 bases). Germline assignment: CDR1 SQVTM and CDR2 ANQGSEA. The V gene lost 3 bases and the J gene lost 4 bases, with 11 bases spanning the gap. The CDR3 consists of 13 residues. The chain's CDR3 is CSVEGRRSDTQYF. For the CDR3, the DNA is TGCAGCGTTGAGGGCAGGAGGTCAGATACGCAGTATTTT.

This clone was seen only a few times. V gene TRBV28 combines with J gene TRBJ2-3; a weak D match, TRBD2 (6 bases). Germline CDR1 MDHEN, CDR2 SYDVKM. V dropped 2 bases and J dropped 3 bases, with 15 bases sitting between them. The CDR3 has 16 amino acids. The CDR3 protein is CASSLASVAVTDTQYF. DNA for the CDR3: TGTGCCAGCAGTTTAGCCTCGGTAGCGGTTACAGATACGCAGTATTTT.

This clone was seen a few times. CDR3 nucleotide sequence: TGTGCCAGCAGCGGGGGGGGGACAGGGCGTATTATGGATGGCTACACCTTC. Amino acids: CASSGGGTGRIMDGYTF. The rearrangement links TRBV9 to TRBJ1-2, with 9 bases identical to TRBD1. Trimming at V came to 3 bases and at J to 6 bases, leaving 15 bases not matched to a gene. The CDR3 runs to 17 residues. Germline values: CDR1 SGDLS, CDR2 YYNGEE.

This chain joins TRBV5-1 and TRBJ2-6; D is perhaps TRBD1 (5 bases). The CDR3 runs 17 residues. Germline CDR1 reads SGHRS; CDR2 reads YFSETQ. V gave up 3 bases and J gave up 3 bases, with 16 bases separating them. Here the CDR3 DNA reads TGCGCCAGCAGCTCTACGGCAGGGTCGAGTGGGGCCAACGTCCTGACTTTC. This gives the protein CASSSTAGSSGANVLTF.

This clone was detected a few times. This chain joins TRBV7-2 and TRBJ2-2, with D perhaps TRBD2 (5 bases). The V gene lost 5 bases and the J gene lost 4 bases, with 14 bases spanning the gap. CDR3 size: 15 residues. Germline CDR1 SGHTA, CDR2 FQGNSA. The CDR3 bases are TGTGCCAGCAGCCCATCAACTAGGAGCACCGGGGAGCTGTTTTTT. Its protein is CASSPSTRSTGELFF.

This chain connects TRBV28 to TRBJ2-4; D may be TRBD2 (6 bases). Between the trimmed V and J ends, which lost 1 base and 0 bases, there was a span of 7 bases. The CDR3 has 15 amino acids. Germline V gives CDR1 MDHEN, CDR2 SYDVKM. CDR3 DNA: TGTGCCAGCAGTTTATCCGGGGGAGCCAAAAACATTCAGTACTTC. This gives the protein CASSLSGGAKNIQYF.

The chain is built from TRBV25-1 and TRBJ2-6; tentatively, D is TRBD1 (6 bases). Between the trimmed V and J ends, which lost 6 bases and 0 bases, there was a span of 9 bases. Germline V gene data show CDR1 as MGHDK and CDR2 as SYGVNS. The CDR3 extends over 15 amino acids. The CDR3 protein is CASSRGPSGANVLTF. The CDR3 DNA sequence: TGTGCCAGCAGCAGGGGTCCCTCTGGGGCCAACGTCCTGACTTTC.

The chain joins TRBV7-8 to TRBJ1-2; a possible D gene is TRBD1 (5 bases). The CDR3 covers 14 residues. Germline assignment: CDR1 SGHVS and CDR2 FQNEAQ. The V gene lost 1 base and the J gene lost 7 bases, with 13 bases spanning the gap. The CDR3 is CASSLVHPGGGYTF. CDR3 DNA sequence: TGTGCCAGCAGCTTAGTTCATCCGGGGGGTGGCTACACCTTC.

This chain uses TRBV29-1 with TRBJ2-7; TRBD1 matches 7 bases. Germline values: CDR1 SQVTM, CDR2 ANQGSEA. The J segment lost 0 bases and the V segment lost 5 bases, leaving 7 bases of the junction unmatched. CDR3 length: 14 residues. The CDR3 bases are TGCAGCGTTCTTTTGGACAGGAGCTCCTACGAGCAGTACTTC. Translated, it gives CSVLLDRSSYEQYF.

Concerning this clone itself: This CDR3 is also generated by other DNA sequences in the sample. This chain uses TRBV2 with TRBJ1-1, with D tentatively TRBD1 (6 bases). CDR1 and CDR2 from the germline V gene are SNHLY and FYNNEI. Trimming shortened V by 1 base and J by 2 bases, and 8 bases separated the two germline ends. This CDR3 is 14 amino acids long. CDR3 residues: CASSEGTANTEAFF. Here the CDR3 DNA reads TGTGCCAGCAGTGAAGGGACAGCCAACACTGAAGCTTTCTTT.

This clone was detected only a few times. The chain couples TRBV29-1 to TRBJ2-1, with TRBD1 as a possible D gene (6 bases). The CDR3 is 16 amino acids. Trimming cost V 4 bases and J 5 bases, with 21 bases left between them. Germline CDR1 SQVTM, CDR2 ANQGSEA. This CDR3 is CSVALSQGQVNNEQFF. The DNA of the CDR3 is TGCAGCGTTGCTCTCTCCCAGGGGCAGGTAAACAATGAGCAGTTCTTC.

This clone has just a few counts. The rearrangement joins TRBV30 to TRBJ2-7; TRBD1 might be the D (6 bases). Germline V gene data show CDR1 as GTSNPN and CDR2 as SVGIG (reference sequence). V lost 5 bases and J lost 2, with 10 bases in between. The CDR3 has 12 residues. The chain's CDR3 is CAWDQGTYEQYF. The CDR3 DNA reads TGTGCCTGGGACCAGGGGACCTACGAGCAGTACTTC.

This clone was detected a few times. The chain combines TRBV29-1 with TRBJ2-3; the match to TRBD1 covers 8 bases. The ends lost 5 bases at V and 3 bases at J; junction bases unmatched: 10. Germline V gene data show CDR1 as SQVTM and CDR2 as ANQGSEA. The CDR3 sequence is 15 residues long. The CDR3: CSVYRAGQGTDTQYF. The CDR3 DNA reads TGCAGCGTTTATAGAGCTGGACAGGGAACAGATACGCAGTATTTT.

This clone has more than one count but fewer than ten. V is TRBV28 and J is TRBJ1-2, with 8 bases aligning to TRBD1. Germline loops: CDR1 MDHEN, CDR2 SYDVKM. V trimming: 5 bases; J trimming: 2 bases; junction bases outside the gene matches: 4. The CDR3 runs to 14 residues. CDR3 coding DNA: TGTGCCAGCAGTGGTCGACAGGGGAACTATGGCTACACCTTC. It yields the protein CASSGRQGNYGYTF.

The chain couples TRBV30 to TRBJ2-1, with 7 bases that match TRBD2. J lost 9 bases, V lost 0 bases, and 5 bases had no gene match. Germline CDR1 and CDR2: GTSNPN and SVGIG (reference sequence). CDR3 size: 13 residues. CDR3: CAWSVRELGEQFF. In DNA, the CDR3 is TGTGCCTGGAGTGTGCGGGAGCTAGGTGAGCAGTTCTTC.